A single sample gave rise to the 9 T cell receptor beta chains below, sequenced in a study of regulatory T cells in long-lasting Graves disease. Construction of the TCR beta libraries employed iRepertoire HTBI primers in conjunction with Arm-PCR of CDR3 regions. MiXCR was run by TCRdb on the multiplex PCR reads, yielding one entry per CDR3 protein. Counted here are some 370,000 distinct CDR3 sequences, more than 20% occurring once; the ten biggest clones make up around a quarter. Regarding time point: persistent/refractory GD, antithyroid drugs over 5 years with positive TRAb. With RNA extracted from PBMCs as input, the TCR library was made. The starting material was peripheral blood mononuclear cells (PBMCs), obtained when the disease was refractory, from a patient treated with antithyroid drugs. These receptors originate from a woman aged 40 to 50 with Graves disease.

This clonotype showed up many times. The chain joins TRBV12-3 or TRBV12-4 to TRBJ1-5; D call uncertain. Trimming left V 5 bases short and J 11 bases short, with 19 bases between. The CDR3 consists of 14 residues. The CDR3 DNA reads TGTGCCAGCAGTGCCTTAGCATGGACCTGGGCCCAGCATTTT. Translating gives CASSALAWTWAQHF.

This clonotype has just a few counts. The chain joins TRBV19 to TRBJ1-5; unclear D gene. The germline gives CDR1 LNHDA, CDR2 SQIVND (reference sequence). Trimming took off 3 bases at V and 5 bases at J, with 11 bases between the two ends. This CDR3 comprises 14 residues. CDR3 in amino acids: CASSMVQLHQPQHF. The CDR3 nucleotides read TGTGCCAGTAGTATGGTCCAGCTCCATCAGCCCCAGCATTTT.

This clonotype has at least ten counts. The chain uses TRBV28 and TRBJ1-5; D is possibly TRBD1 (5 bases). The CDR3 spans 17 residues. V lost 6 bases, J lost 0 bases, and 18 bases lay in between. The germline V gene encodes CDR1 MDHEN and CDR2 SYDVKM. The CDR3 DNA follows: TGTGCCAGCAGACTATCCAGGGAAATGGATAGCAATCAGCCCCAGCATTTT. This encodes CASRLSREMDSNQPQHF.

There are a few counts of this clonotype. V and J are TRBV13 and TRBJ1-1; tentatively, D is TRBD1 (6 bases). The length of the CDR3 is 11 residues. CDR1 is PRHDT, CDR2 FYEKMQ, per germline (reference sequence). The germline V and J ends were trimmed by 5 bases and 11 bases, with 12 bases remaining between them. DNA for the CDR3: TGTGCCAGCAGCCTCAGGGGCTGGGCTTTCTTT. Its translation is CASSLRGWAFF.

In its sample, this clonotype was seen a few times. The V call is TRBV28, the J call TRBJ2-2; 9 nucleotides align to TRBD1. V dropped 6 bases and J dropped 7; count of bases not matched to a gene: 12. This CDR3 is built from 16 residues. Germline values: CDR1 MDHEN, CDR2 SYDVKM. CDR3 nucleotides: TGTGCCAGCAGCCTAGGACAGGGGCGAGCCTTCGGGGAGCTGTTTTTT. It codes for CASSLGQGRAFGELFF.

In this sample, this clonotype turned up many times. The chain joins TRBV9 to TRBJ2-5; tentative D call: TRBD2 (6 bases). This CDR3 comprises 14 residues. Germline V gives CDR1 SGDLS, CDR2 YYNGEE. The V gene lost 4 bases and the J gene lost 5 bases, with 15 bases spanning the gap. The CDR3 coding sequence is TGTGCCAGCAGCACCGAGGAGGGGTCGGAGACCCAGTACTTC. Translating gives CASSTEEGSETQYF.

A word on this clonotype: A much larger clone lies one base from this, so it may be a read error. This chain uses TRBV28 with TRBJ2-7; 7 nucleotides agree with TRBD2. The CDR3 runs to 14 residues. The germline V gene has CDR1 MDHEN and CDR2 SYDVKM. CDR3 region: CASSLRGVFYEQHF. DNA of the CDR3: TGTGCCAGCAGTCTCCGGGGGGTTTTCTACGAGCAGCACTTC.

Only a few counts were recorded for this clonotype. The J gene is TRBJ1-1, the V gene TRBV19, with 9 bases fitting TRBD1. Germline V gene data show CDR1 as LNHDA and CDR2 as SQIVND (reference sequence). The CDR3 loop spans 14 amino acids. V shed 5 bases, J shed 5 bases, and the junction held 6 bases outside the gene matches. The CDR3 loop is CASSFGTGWTEAFF. CDR3 bases: TGTGCCAGTAGTTTCGGGACAGGGTGGACTGAAGCTTTCTTT.

This clonotype was counted at least ten times. The CDR3 protein is CASSRSQETQYF. CDR3 sequence (DNA): TGTGCCAGCAGTCGCAGCCAAGAGACCCAGTACTTC. This chain links TRBV2 with TRBJ2-5; D not certain. The CDR3 extends over 12 amino acids. Germline values: CDR1 SNHLY, CDR2 FYNNEI. Trimming took off 5 bases at V and 1 base at J, with 5 bases between the two ends.